This T cell receptor beta chain stems from a study of CD8+ T cells in alopecia areata. Germline V gene lookup returns CDR1 SGHRS and CDR2 YFSETQ. Trimming left V 5 bases short and J 3 bases short, with 7 bases between. The CDR3 is made up of 12 amino acids. RNA was extracted and reverse transcribed into cDNA as the sequencing template. Assay: immunoSEQ multiplex PCR; the TCRdb copy retains only in-frame clones and omits some. The sample has 150,000 or so clones, more than 40% seen once. On this clone: The sample has other DNA sequences that encode this CDR3 too.

The V call is TRBV5-1, the J call TRBJ2-3, with unresolved D. Sequenced material: CD4+ T cells sorted from blood. The receptor was isolated from a human donor with alopecia areata. This CDR3 is CASSTGTDTQYF. CDR3 coding DNA: TGCGCCAGCAGTACCGGGACAGATACGCAGTATTTT.